The rows below give T cell receptor beta chains drawn from one sample of a study of blood T cells in healthy people across ages. MiXCR, applied by TCRdb to the 5' RACE reads, yields one record per CDR3 protein. The sample has 1.5 million to 2 million distinct CDR3 sequences, under 30% seen once. The sequenced sample consisted of blood. These receptors were collected from a woman in her thirties in good health. Each CDR3 is given with its conserved first and last residue. The D gene is left open where the match is weak. A row's size may be missing; if present it is once, few, many or a size class.

>NA|TRBD1|TRBJ2-7|TRBV18
TGTGCCAGCTCACCCAATCCGGGACAGAGGATCGAGCAGTACTTC
CASSPNPGQRIEQYF
>NA|NA|TRBJ2-1|TRBV10-1
TGCGCCAGCAGTGAGACCCCATATGGACAGTTCTTC
CASSETPYGQFF
>many|TRBD2|TRBJ2-7|TRBV11-2
TGTGCCAGCAGCGATTCCAGCGGGAGATACGAGCAGTACTTC
CASSDSSGRYEQYF
>NA|NA|TRBJ2-1|TRBV5-1
TGCGCCAGCGCGGACCCGTCCGGCAATGAGCAGTTCTTC
CASADPSGNEQFF
>NA|NA|TRBJ2-1|TRBV11-2
TGTGCCAGCACCTCGTGGGACATTACCTACAATGAGCAGTTCTTC
CASTSWDITYNEQFF
>few|TRBD1|TRBJ2-7|TRBV7-8
TGTGCCAGCAGCCCGAAGGACAGGGGGGGCGAGCAGTACTTC
CASSPKDRGGEQYF
>NA|TRBD1|TRBJ2-5|TRBV3-1
TGTGCCAGCAGCCTAACGACAGGGGCCTTTAATCAAGAGACCCAGTACTTC
CASSLTTGAFNQETQYF
>few|TRBD1|TRBJ1-2|TRBV6-6
TGTGCCAGCAGGACAGGGGGCCCCTATGGCTACACCTTC
CASRTGGPYGYTF
>few|TRBD2|TRBJ2-3|TRBV6-6
TGTGCCAGCAGCAGTGCTCGGGAGGCGGTAGATACGCAGTATTTT
CASSSAREAVDTQYF
>NA|NA|TRBJ2-7|TRBV7-9
TGTGCCAGCAGCCCCCGGTCCGGCTCCTACAATGAGCAGTACTTC
CASSPRSGSYNEQYF
>NA|NA|TRBJ2-7|TRBV14
TGTGCCAGCAGCCAAGGGCGGACAGCACCCTACGAGCAGTACTTC
CASSQGRTAPYEQYF
>NA|TRBD2|TRBJ2-1|TRBV20-1
TGCAGTGCCAGGAGGAGCGGGGGGGCGTACAATGAGCAGTTCTTC
CSARRSGGAYNEQFF
>NA|TRBD1|TRBJ2-7|TRBV7-2
TGTGCCAGCAGCTTTACACAGGGGCGCGAGCAGTACTTC
CASSFTQGREQYF
>few|TRBD2|TRBJ2-3|TRBV6-6
TGTGCCAGCAGTCCCCCGACTAGCGGGGATCCAGATACGCAGTATTTT
CASSPPTSGDPDTQYF
>NA|NA|TRBJ1-1|TRBV24-1
TGTGCCACCAGTGCCCAGGGAGGGACATCTGAAGCTTTCTTT
CATSAQGGTSEAFF
>NA|TRBD1|TRBJ2-7|TRBV5-1
TGCGCCAGCAGCACCGGGACAGAGTACGAGCAGTACTTC
CASSTGTEYEQYF
>many|NA|TRBJ2-7|TRBV5-6
TGTGCCAGCAGCTTACGGACAGCTATAAACTACGAGCAGTACTTC
CASSLRTAINYEQYF
>NA|TRBD1|TRBJ2-7|TRBV12-5
TGTGCTAGTGGTCCCGACAGGGATGGCTACGAGCAGTACTTC
CASGPDRDGYEQYF
>NA|NA|TRBJ2-3|TRBV5-6
TGTGCCAGCAGCTTGGGGACGGGGACTGGGGGTCTTATTCGTACGCAGTATTTT
CASSLGTGTGGLIRTQYF
>NA|NA|TRBJ1-6|TRBV9
TGTGCCAGCAGCCCCAGAGGGGACACCTATTCACCCCTCCACTTT
CASSPRGDTYSPLHF
>NA|NA|TRBJ2-1|TRBV5-6
TGTGCCAGCAGCTTGGCTCGGCAGGAGACACCCTACAATGAGCAGTTCTTC
CASSLARQETPYNEQFF
>few|NA|TRBJ1-6|TRBV12-3/TRBV12-4
TGTGCCAGCAGTGAACAGGGTAGGAATTCACCCCTCCACTTT
CASSEQGRNSPLHF
>few|NA|TRBJ2-2|TRBV9
TGTGCCAGCAGCGTATATTCCGGGGAGCTGTTTTTT
CASSVYSGELFF
>NA|TRBD2|TRBJ2-3|TRBV4-1
TGCGCCAGCAGCCAAGATTTTACTAGCGGGGGCCGCACAGATACGCAGTATTTT
CASSQDFTSGGRTDTQYF
>NA|NA|TRBJ2-3|TRBV15
TGTGCCACCAGCAGAGCTTCGGGGGCCGAGGGGGATACGCAGTATTTT
CATSRASGAEGDTQYF
>few|NA|TRBJ1-6|TRBV6-5
TGTGCCAGCAGTTACGGCCGGGGGCCACCCCTCCACTTT
CASSYGRGPPLHF
>few|NA|TRBJ2-1|TRBV7-2
TGTGCCAGCAGCTTAGTGGGTCAGCTCAATGAGCAGTTCTTC
CASSLVGQLNEQFF
>NA|NA|TRBJ2-1|TRBV21-1
TGTGCCAACTGGGCCCGGGACAGGGTGTGTGATGAGCAGTTCTTC
CANWARDRVCDEQFF